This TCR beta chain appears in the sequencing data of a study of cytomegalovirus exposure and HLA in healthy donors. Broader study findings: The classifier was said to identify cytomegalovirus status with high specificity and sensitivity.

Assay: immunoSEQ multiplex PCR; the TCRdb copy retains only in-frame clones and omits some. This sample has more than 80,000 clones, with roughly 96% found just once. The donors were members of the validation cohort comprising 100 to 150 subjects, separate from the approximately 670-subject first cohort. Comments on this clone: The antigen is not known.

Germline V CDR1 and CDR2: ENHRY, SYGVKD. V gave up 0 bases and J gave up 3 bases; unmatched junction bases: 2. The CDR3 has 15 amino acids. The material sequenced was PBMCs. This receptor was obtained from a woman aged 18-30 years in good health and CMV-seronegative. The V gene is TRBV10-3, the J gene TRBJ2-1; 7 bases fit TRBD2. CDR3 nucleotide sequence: TGTGCCATCAGTGAGTCCCGGACTAGCTACAATGAGCAGTTCTTC. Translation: CAISESRTSYNEQFF.